The clone carrying this T cell receptor (beta chain) appeared many times. Its target is unknown. This entry belongs to a study of T cells in Graves' hyperthyroidism and ophthalmopathy. Study-wide results and caveats: Blood samples included most of the expanded thyroid clonotypes exceeding 0.001.

Patients having uncontrolled infection, another autoimmune disease, pregnancy or lactation were not included. Amplification of TCR beta CDR3 regions was performed using RNA transcripts as template. HTBI primers were used for first-round RT-PCR of the TCR CDR3. MiXCR, run by TCRdb on the multiplex PCR reads, gives a single entry per CDR3 protein. In the table there are approximately 520,000 distinct CDR3 sequences, roughly 24% of which are singletons. The germline gives CDR1 DFQATT, CDR2 SNEGSKA (reference sequence). The ends were cut back, 3 bases at V and 3 bases at J, with 17 bases in the middle. The CDR3 is 15 residues long.

The TCR was taken from a woman aged 30 to 39 with Graves' ophthalmopathy. The genes are TRBV20-1 and TRBJ1-2, with a possible D match to TRBD1 (5 bases). Material: blood. In nucleotides, the CDR3 is TGCAGTGCTAGGAACCGGGACCTAGCGTACTATGGCTACACCTTC. The encoded protein is CSARNRDLAYYGYTF.